The 2 T cell receptor beta chains listed next were all sequenced from one sample in a study of blood T cells in healthy people across ages. Through a sample-barcoded 5' primer and a J-beta primer mix, a second PCR was run for roughly 6 to 11 cycles. Each CDR3 protein gets one entry after TCRdb re-called the 5' RACE reads with MiXCR. The data show about 680,000 distinct CDR3 sequences, about 52% seen once. Source material: blood. The receptors were gathered from a woman between 55 and 75 years old in good health.

This clonotype came up a few times. The V and J genes are TRBV4-3 and TRBJ1-4; a weak D match, TRBD1 (5 bases). There are 16 residues in the CDR3. Trimming left V 0 bases short and J 7 bases short, with 15 bases between. Germline V CDR1 and CDR2: LGHNA, YSLEER. The CDR3 coding sequence is TGCGCCAGCAGCCAAGACAGGGAACCTCCCACTGAAAAACTGTTTTTT. It translates to CASSQDREPPTEKLFF.

In its sample, this clonotype was seen many times. The chain combines TRBV20-1 with TRBJ1-6; D possibly corresponds to TRBD1 (5 bases). CDR3 length equals 13 residues. V was trimmed by 7 bases and J by 9 bases, leaving 16 bases between them. CDR1 is DFQATT, CDR2 SNEGSKA, per germline (reference sequence). This CDR3 is CSVQGGVSSPLHF. In DNA form, the CDR3 reads TGCAGTGTCCAGGGCGGTGTGAGTTCACCCCTCCACTTT.